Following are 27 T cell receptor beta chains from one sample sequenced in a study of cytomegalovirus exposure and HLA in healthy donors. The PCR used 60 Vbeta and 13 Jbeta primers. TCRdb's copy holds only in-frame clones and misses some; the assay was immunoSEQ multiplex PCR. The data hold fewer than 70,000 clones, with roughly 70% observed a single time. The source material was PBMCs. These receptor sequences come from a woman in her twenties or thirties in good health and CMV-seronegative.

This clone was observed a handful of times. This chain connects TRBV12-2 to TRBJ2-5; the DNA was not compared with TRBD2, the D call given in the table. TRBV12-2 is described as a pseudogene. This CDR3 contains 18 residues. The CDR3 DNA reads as TGTGCAAGTCGCTTAGCGCAGGTCCGATGGGGGGGAGAAGAGACCCAGTACTTC. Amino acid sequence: CASRLAQVRWGGEETQYF.

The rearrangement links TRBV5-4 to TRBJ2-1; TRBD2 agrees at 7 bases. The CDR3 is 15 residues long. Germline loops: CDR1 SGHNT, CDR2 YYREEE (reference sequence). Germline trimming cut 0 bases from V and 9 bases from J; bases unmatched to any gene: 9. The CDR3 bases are TGTGCCAGCAGCTTGGTTAGGTGGCCTAGCGGTGAGCAGTTCTTC. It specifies CASSLVRWPSGEQFF. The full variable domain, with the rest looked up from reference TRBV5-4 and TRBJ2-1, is ETGVTQSPTHLIKTRGQQVTLRCSSQSGHNTVSWYQQALGQGPQFIFQYYREEENGRGNFPPRFSGLQFPNYSSELNVNALELDDSALYLCASSLVRWPSGEQFFGPGTRLTVL.

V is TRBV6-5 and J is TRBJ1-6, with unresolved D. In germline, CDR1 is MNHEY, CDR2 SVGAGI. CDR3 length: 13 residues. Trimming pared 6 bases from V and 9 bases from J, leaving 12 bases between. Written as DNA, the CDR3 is TGTGCCAGCAGCCCCCAGGAAGGTTCACCCCTCCACTTT. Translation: CASSPQEGSPLHF.

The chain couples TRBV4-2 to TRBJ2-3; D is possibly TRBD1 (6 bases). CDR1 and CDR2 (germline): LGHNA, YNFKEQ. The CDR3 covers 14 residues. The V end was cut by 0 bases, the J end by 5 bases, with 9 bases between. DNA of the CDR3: TGTGCCAGCAGCCAAGATCTCAGGGGAGATACGCAGTATTTT. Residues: CASSQDLRGDTQYF.

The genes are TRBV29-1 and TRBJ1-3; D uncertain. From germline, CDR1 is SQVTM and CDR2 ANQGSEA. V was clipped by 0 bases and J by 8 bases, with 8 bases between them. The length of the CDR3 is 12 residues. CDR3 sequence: CSVEEPRDTIYF. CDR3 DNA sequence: TGCAGCGTTGAAGAGCCCCGCGACACCATATATTTT.

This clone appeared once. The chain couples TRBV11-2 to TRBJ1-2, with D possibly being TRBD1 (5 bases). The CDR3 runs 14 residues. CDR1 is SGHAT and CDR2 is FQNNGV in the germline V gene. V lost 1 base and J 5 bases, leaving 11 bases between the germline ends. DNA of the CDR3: TGTGCCAGCAGCTTAGCCCCAGGGTTGTATGGCTACACCTTC. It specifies CASSLAPGLYGYTF.

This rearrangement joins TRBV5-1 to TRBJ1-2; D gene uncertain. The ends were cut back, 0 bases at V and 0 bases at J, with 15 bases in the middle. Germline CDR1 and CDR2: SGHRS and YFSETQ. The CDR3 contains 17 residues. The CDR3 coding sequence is TGCGCCAGCAGCTTGGGAGGGCTGAGGGTCTCTAACTATGGCTACACCTTC. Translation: CASSLGGLRVSNYGYTF.

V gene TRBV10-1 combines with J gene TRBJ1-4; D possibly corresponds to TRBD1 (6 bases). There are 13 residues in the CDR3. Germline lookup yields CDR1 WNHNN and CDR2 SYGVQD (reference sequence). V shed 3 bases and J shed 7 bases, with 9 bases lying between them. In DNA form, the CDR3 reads TGCGCCAGCAGTGATCAGGGGCGTGAAAAACTGTTTTTT. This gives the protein CASSDQGREKLFF.

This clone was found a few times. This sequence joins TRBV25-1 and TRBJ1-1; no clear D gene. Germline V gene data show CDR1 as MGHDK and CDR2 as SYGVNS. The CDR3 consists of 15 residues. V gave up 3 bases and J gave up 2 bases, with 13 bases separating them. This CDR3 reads CASSDNTVLNTEAFF. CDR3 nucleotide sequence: TGTGCCAGCAGTGATAACACAGTGCTCAACACTGAAGCTTTCTTT. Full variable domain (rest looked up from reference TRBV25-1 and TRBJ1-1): EADIYQTPRYLVIGTGKKITLECSQTMGHDKMYWYQQDPGMELHLIHYSYGVNSTEKGDLSSESTVSRIRTEHFPLTLESARPSHTSQYLCASSDNTVLNTEAFFGQGTRLTVV.

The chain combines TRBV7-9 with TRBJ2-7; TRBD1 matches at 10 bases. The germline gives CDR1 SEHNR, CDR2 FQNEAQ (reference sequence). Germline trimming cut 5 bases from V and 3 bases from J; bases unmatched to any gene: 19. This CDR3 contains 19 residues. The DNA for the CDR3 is TGTGCCAGCAGCCCCGTCTCGGGACAGGGGATTTCGAGGGACTACGAGCAGTACGTC. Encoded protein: CASSPVSGQGISRDYEQYV.

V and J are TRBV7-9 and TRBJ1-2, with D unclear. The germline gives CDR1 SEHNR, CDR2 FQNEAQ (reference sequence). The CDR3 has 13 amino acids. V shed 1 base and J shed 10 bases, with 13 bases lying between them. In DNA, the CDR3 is TGTGCCAGCAGCTTAGAGGCCGGGGAGGACTACACCTTC. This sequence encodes CASSLEAGEDYTF. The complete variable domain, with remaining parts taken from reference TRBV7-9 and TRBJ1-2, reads DTGVSQNPRHKITKRGQNVTFRCDPISEHNRLYWYRQTLGQGPEFLTYFQNEAQLEKSRLLSDRFSAERPKGSFSTLEIQRTEQGDSAMYLCASSLEAGEDYTFGSGTRLTVV.

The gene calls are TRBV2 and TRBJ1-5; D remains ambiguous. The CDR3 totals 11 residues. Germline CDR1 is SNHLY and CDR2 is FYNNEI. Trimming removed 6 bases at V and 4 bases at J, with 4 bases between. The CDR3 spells CASSLNQPQHF. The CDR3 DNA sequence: TGTGCCAGCAGCCTGAATCAGCCCCAGCATTTT.

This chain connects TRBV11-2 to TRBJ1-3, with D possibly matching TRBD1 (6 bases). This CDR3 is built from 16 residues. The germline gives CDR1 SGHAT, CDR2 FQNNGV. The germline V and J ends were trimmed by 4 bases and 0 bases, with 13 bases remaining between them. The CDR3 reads CASSYRQDYSGNTIYF. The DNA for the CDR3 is TGTGCCAGCAGCTACCGACAGGATTACTCTGGAAACACCATATATTTT.

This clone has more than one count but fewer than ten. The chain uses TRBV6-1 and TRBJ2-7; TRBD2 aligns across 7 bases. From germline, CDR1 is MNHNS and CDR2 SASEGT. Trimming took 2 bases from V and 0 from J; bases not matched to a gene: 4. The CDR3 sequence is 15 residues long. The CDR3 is CASSEWTGGSYEQYF. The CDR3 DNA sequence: TGTGCCAGCAGTGAATGGACGGGGGGCTCCTACGAGCAGTACTTC.

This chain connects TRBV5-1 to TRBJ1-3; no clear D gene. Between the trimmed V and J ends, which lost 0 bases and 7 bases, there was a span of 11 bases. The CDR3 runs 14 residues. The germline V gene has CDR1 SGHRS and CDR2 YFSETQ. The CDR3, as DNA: TGCGCCAGCAGCTTGGGAGGGATAGGGAACACCATATATTTT. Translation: CASSLGGIGNTIYF.

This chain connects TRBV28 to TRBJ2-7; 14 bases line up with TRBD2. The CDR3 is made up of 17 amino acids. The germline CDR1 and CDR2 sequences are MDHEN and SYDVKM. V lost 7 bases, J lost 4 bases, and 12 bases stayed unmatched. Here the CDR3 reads CASISGLAGGLGYEQYF. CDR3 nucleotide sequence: TGTGCCAGCATTTCCGGACTAGCGGGGGGCCTCGGGTACGAGCAGTACTTC.

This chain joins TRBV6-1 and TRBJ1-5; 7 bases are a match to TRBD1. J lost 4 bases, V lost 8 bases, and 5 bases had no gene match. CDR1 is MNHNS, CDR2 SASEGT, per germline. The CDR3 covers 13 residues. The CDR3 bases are TGTGCCAGCGCACAGGGGACTAATCAGCCCCAGCATTTT. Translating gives CASAQGTNQPQHF.

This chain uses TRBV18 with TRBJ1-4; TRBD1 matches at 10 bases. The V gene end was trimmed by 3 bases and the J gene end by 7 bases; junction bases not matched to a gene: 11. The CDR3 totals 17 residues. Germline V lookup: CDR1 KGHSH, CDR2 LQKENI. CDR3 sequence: CASSPTGTGVLGEKLFF. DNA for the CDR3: TGTGCCAGCTCACCCACCGGGACAGGGGTCCTAGGTGAAAAACTGTTTTTT.

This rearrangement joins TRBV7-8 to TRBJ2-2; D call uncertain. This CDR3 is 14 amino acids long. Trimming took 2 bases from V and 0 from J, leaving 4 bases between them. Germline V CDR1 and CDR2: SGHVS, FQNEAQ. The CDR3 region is CASSLLANTGELFF. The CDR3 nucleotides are TGTGCCAGCAGCTTACTAGCGAACACCGGGGAGCTGTTTTTT.

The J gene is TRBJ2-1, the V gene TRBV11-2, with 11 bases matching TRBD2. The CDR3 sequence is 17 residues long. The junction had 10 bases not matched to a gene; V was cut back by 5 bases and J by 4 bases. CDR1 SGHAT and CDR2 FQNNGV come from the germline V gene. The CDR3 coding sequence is TGTGCCAGCAGCCTCCCCCTAGCGGGGGGTGAGTACAATGAGCAGTTCTTC. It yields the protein CASSLPLAGGEYNEQFF.

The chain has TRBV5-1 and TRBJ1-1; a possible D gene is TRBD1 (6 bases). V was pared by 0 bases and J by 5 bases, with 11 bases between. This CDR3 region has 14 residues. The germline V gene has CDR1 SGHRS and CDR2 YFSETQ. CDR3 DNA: TGCGCCAGCAGCTTGGTGGCAGGGGAAACTGAAGCTTTCTTT. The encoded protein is CASSLVAGETEAFF.

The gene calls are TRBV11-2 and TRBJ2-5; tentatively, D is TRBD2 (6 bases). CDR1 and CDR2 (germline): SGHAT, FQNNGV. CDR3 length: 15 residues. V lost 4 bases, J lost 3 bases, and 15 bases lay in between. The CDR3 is CASSSGGWREETQYF. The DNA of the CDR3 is TGTGCCAGCAGCTCCGGAGGGTGGCGGGAAGAGACCCAGTACTTC.

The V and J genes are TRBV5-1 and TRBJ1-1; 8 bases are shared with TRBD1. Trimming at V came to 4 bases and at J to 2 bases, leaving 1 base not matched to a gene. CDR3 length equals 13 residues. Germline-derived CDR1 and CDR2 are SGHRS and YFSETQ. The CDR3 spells CASSQGANTEAFF. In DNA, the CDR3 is TGCGCCAGCAGCCAGGGGGCCAACACTGAAGCTTTCTTT.

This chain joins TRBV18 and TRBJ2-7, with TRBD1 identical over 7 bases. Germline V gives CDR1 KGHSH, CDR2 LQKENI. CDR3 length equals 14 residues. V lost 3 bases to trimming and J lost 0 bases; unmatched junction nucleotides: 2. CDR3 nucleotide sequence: TGTGCCAGCTCACCTACAGGGGTCTCCTACGAGCAGTACTTC. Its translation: CASSPTGVSYEQYF.

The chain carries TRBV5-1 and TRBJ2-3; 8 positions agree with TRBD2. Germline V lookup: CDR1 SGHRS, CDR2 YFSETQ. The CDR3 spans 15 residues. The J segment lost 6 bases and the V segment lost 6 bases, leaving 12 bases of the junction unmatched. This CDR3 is CASNVAGGRVDTQYF. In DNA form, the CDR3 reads TGCGCCAGCAACGTGGCGGGGGGTCGGGTGGATACGCAGTATTTT.

CDR3 region: CASTEGGATEAFF. CDR3 nucleotides: TGTGCCAGCACCGAAGGGGGGGCGACTGAAGCTTTCTTT. J is TRBJ1-1 and V is TRBV6-5; weak D call: TRBD1 (6 bases). This CDR3 has 13 residues. The V gene lost 7 bases and the J gene lost 5 bases, with 14 bases spanning the gap. The germline CDR1 and CDR2 sequences are MNHEY and SVGAGI.

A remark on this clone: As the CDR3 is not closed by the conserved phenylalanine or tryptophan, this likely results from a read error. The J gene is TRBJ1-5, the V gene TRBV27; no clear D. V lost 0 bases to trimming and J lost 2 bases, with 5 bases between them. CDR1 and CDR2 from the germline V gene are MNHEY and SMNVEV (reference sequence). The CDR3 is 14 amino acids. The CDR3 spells CASSLSLGNQPQHV. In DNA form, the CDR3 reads TGTGCCAGCAGTTTATCCTTGGGCAATCAGCCCCAGCATGTT.